This TCR beta chain was captured by sequencing in a study of T cells expressing NK-cell markers. On the study more broadly: HCMV seropositivity characterized most of the eight sequenced donors, and seronegativity one. Study-wide points: Each of a handful of donors carried dominant NKG2C+ clonotypes accounting for about 1.0-8% of CD8+ T cells. Once again these clonotypes came out on top in the CD3+CD56-NKG2C+ fraction of several donors.

From germline, CDR1 is LNHDA and CDR2 SQIVND (reference sequence). The CDR3 is made up of 15 amino acids. Regarding this clonotype: No antigen is known for it.

The authors made TCR beta cDNA libraries by 5'RACE template switching. This switching added a universal primer site and UMIs. TCRdb re-called the 5' RACE reads and catalogs CDR3 proteins one per entry, DNA excluded. This sample's table reports under 600,000 distinct CDR3 sequences. Input material: blood T cells: a sorted CD56 or NKG2C T cell subset, CD4+ or CD8+ T cells, or bulk PBMC T cells (not recorded which). This clonotype was obtained from a woman aged 50 to 60 in good health. The chain combines TRBV19 with TRBJ2-2; TCRdb names TRBD1, which stays unverified in the absence of DNA. The CDR3 protein is CASRTGESLGGELFF.